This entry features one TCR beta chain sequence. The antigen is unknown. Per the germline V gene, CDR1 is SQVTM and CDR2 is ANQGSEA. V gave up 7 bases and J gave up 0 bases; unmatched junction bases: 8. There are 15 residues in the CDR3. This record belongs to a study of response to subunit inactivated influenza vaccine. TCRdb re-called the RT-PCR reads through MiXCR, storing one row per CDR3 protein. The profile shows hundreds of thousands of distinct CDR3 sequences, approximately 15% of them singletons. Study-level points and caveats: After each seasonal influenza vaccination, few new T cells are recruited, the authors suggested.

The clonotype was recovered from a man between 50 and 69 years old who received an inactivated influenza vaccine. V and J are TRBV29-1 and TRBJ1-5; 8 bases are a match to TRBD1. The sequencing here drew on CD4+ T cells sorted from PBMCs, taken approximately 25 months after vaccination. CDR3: CSARETGDSNQPQHF. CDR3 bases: TGCAGCGCCCGGGAGACAGGGGATAGCAATCAGCCCCAGCATTTT.